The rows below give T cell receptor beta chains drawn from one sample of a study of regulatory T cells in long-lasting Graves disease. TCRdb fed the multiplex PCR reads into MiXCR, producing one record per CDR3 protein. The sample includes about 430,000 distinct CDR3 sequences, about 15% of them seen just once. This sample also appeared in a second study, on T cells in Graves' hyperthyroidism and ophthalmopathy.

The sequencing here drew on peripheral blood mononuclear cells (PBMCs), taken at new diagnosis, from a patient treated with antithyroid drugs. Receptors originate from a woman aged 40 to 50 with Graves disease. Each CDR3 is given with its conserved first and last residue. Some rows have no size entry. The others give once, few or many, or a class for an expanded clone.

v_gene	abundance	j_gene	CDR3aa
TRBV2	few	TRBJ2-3	CAGRRQGEDTQYF
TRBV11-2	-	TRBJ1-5	CASSLDGGKRSNQPQHF
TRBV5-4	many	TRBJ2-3	CASSLAAGGPTDTQYF
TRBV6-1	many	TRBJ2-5	CASSVTGGEETQYF
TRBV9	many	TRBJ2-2	CASSVVTTGGELFF
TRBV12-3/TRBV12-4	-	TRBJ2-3	CASSLKGRTSGTDTQYF
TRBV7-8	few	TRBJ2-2	CASSLVGANTGELFF
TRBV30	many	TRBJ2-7	CAWRGLARYEQYF
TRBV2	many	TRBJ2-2	CASSTHGLAGAHTGELFF
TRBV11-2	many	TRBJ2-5	CASSPGEGAWETQYF
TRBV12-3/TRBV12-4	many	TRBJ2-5	CASSLTSLLAQETQYF
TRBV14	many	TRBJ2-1	CASSTLAGVAYNEQFF
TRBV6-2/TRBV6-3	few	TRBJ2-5	CASSNPTAQETQYF
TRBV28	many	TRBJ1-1	CASSPGGFTTEAFF